This TCR beta chain derives from a study of T cell responses to AZD1222 COVID-19 vaccine. Study-wide background: Recipients boosted at about 4 weeks or about 12 weeks are pooled.

Method: immunoSEQ multiplex PCR; TCRdb's copy keeps in-frame clones and lacks some. The repertoire holds some 95,000 clones, with 86% as singletons. The CDR3 is made up of 15 amino acids. Germline V gene sequence: CDR1 MGHRA, CDR2 YSYEKL. Trimming took 1 base from V and 2 from J; bases not matched to a gene: 4. This rearrangement joins TRBV4-1 to TRBJ1-1; 7 nucleotides line up with TRBD1. This clonotype was obtained from an adult in good health. Sequenced here: peripheral blood, sampled on day 0 of AZD1222 vaccination. The CDR3 region has the DNA TGCGCCAGCAGCCAAGTAGGGACAGCCAACACTGAAGCTTTCTTT. Amino acid sequence: CASSQVGTANTEAFF.